A selection of T cell receptor beta chains follows, all from one sample in a study of shared clonotypes between healthy human individuals. The table came from immunoSEQ multiplex PCR; TCRdb's copy has only in-frame clones and leaves some out. The sample lists some 500,000 clones; approximately 80% were seen once. The specimen sequenced was PBMCs. The receptor set was obtained from a woman aged 40 to 49 in good health. Some clones in this sample may be carry-over from other donors' samples. CDR3s include the opening cysteine and the closing phenylalanine or tryptophan. Each record gives: D gene, V gene, J gene, clone size, CDR3 DNA, CDR3 protein. The D gene is left open where the match is weak. Expanded clones are given a class, and other clones once, few, many or no size at all.

d_call: TRBD2; v_call: TRBV9; j_call: TRBJ2-6; clone_size: -; cdr3_nt: TGTGCCAGCAGCGTCGGGACTAGCGGGACTGTGGGCTCTGGGGCCAACGTCCTGACTTTC; cdr3_aa: CASSVGTSGTVGSGANVLTF
d_call: -; v_call: TRBV10-2; j_call: TRBJ2-1; clone_size: -; cdr3_nt: TGCGCCAGCAGTGAGATCGTATACTCCTACAATGAGCAGTTCTTC; cdr3_aa: CASSEIVYSYNEQFF
d_call: TRBD1; v_call: TRBV6-5; j_call: TRBJ1-4; clone_size: -; cdr3_nt: TGTGCCAGCAGTTACGCAGGGACAGGGAATGAAAAACTGTTTTTT; cdr3_aa: CASSYAGTGNEKLFF
d_call: -; v_call: TRBV29-1; j_call: TRBJ2-7; clone_size: -; cdr3_nt: TGCAGCGTTGTCAACAGGGAGAGGGGCCTCGGGGAGCAGTACTTC; cdr3_aa: CSVVNRERGLGEQYF
d_call: -; v_call: TRBV28; j_call: TRBJ1-2; clone_size: once; cdr3_nt: TGTGCCAGCCAGGCCTACTATGGCTACACCTTC; cdr3_aa: CASQAYYGYTF
d_call: -; v_call: TRBV7-3; j_call: TRBJ2-1; clone_size: many; cdr3_nt: TGTGCCAGCAGCCCCGGGCGGGTGGACAATGAGCAGTTCTTC; cdr3_aa: CASSPGRVDNEQFF
d_call: -; v_call: TRBV6-1; j_call: TRBJ1-5; clone_size: -; cdr3_nt: TGTGCCAGCAGTGAAAACAGCTACACCTGGGACAATCAGCCCCAGCATTTT; cdr3_aa: CASSENSYTWDNQPQHF
d_call: TRBD1; v_call: TRBV10-3; j_call: TRBJ1-4; clone_size: -; cdr3_nt: TGTGCCATCAGTGAGTCGAGGGGGCCAGGTGAAAAACTGTTTTTT; cdr3_aa: CAISESRGPGEKLFF
d_call: TRBD2; v_call: TRBV19; j_call: TRBJ2-5; clone_size: -; cdr3_nt: TGTGCCAGTAGTCTAGCGGGAGAATGGCAGACCCAGTACTTC; cdr3_aa: CASSLAGEWQTQYF
d_call: -; v_call: TRBV28; j_call: TRBJ2-2; clone_size: -; cdr3_nt: TGTGCCAGCAGCCGCGGGGCGGTGGCCACCGGGGAGCTGTTTTTT; cdr3_aa: CASSRGAVATGELFF
d_call: -; v_call: TRBV5-4; j_call: TRBJ2-1; clone_size: -; cdr3_nt: TGTGCCAGCAGCTTGGGAACTAGGAGTCAGTTCTTC; cdr3_aa: CASSLGTRSQFF
d_call: -; v_call: TRBV6-1; j_call: TRBJ2-5; clone_size: -; cdr3_nt: TGTGCCAGCAGTGAAGCGCTCCAGGTGGGGACCCAGTACTTC; cdr3_aa: CASSEALQVGTQYF
d_call: TRBD1; v_call: TRBV28; j_call: TRBJ2-7; clone_size: -; cdr3_nt: TGTGCCAGCAGTCCTGGGACAGGGGGTTGGGGCAGTTACGAGCAGTACTTC; cdr3_aa: CASSPGTGGWGSYEQYF
d_call: TRBD2; v_call: TRBV4-1; j_call: TRBJ2-2; clone_size: many; cdr3_nt: TGCGCCAGCAGCCAAGAGGCGGGAGGGCGGGCCGGGGAGCTGTTTTTT; cdr3_aa: CASSQEAGGRAGELFF
d_call: -; v_call: TRBV7-8; j_call: TRBJ1-2; clone_size: -; cdr3_nt: TGTGCCAGCAGCTTAGTGCAGGGGACCCCTAACTATGGCTACACCTTC; cdr3_aa: CASSLVQGTPNYGYTF
d_call: TRBD1; v_call: TRBV15; j_call: TRBJ2-1; clone_size: -; cdr3_nt: TGTGCCACCAGCAGGCAGGGGGACTCCTACAATGAGCAGTTCTTC; cdr3_aa: CATSRQGDSYNEQFF